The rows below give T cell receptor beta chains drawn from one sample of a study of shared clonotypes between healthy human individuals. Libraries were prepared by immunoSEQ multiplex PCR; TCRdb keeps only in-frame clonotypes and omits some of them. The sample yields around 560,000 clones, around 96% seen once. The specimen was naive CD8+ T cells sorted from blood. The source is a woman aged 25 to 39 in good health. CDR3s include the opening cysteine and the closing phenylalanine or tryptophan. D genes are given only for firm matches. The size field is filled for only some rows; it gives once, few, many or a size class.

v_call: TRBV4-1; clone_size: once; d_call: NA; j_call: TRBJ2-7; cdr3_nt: TGCGCCAGCAGCCAAGGGCCGGGGAGCTTGGGGCAGTACTTC; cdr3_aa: CASSQGPGSLGQYF
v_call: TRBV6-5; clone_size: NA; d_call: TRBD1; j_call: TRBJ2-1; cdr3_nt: TGTGCCAGCTCCTCCAGGGGGAAATTATCCAATGAGCAGTTCTTC; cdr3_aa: CASSSRGKLSNEQFF
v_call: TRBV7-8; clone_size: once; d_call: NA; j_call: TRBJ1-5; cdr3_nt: TGTGCCAGCAGCTCCTGGACAGACAATCAGCCCCAGCATTTT; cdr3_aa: CASSSWTDNQPQHF
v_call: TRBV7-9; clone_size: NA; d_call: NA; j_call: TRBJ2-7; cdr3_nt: TGTGCCAGCAGCCCCGAGACCTCCCACGAGCAGTACTTC; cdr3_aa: CASSPETSHEQYF
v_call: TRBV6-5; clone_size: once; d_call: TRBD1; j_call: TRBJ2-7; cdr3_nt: TGTGCCAGCACCTCTGGACAGGGGGTCCACGAGCAGTACTTC; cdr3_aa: CASTSGQGVHEQYF
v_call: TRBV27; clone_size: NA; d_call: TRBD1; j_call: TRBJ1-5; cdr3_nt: TGTGCCAGCAGTTTATCTCGCGGGACAGGGGATCAGCCCCAGCATTTT; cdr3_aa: CASSLSRGTGDQPQHF
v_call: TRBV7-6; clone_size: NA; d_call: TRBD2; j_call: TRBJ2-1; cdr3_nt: TGTGCCAGCAGCCGGTCGACTAGCGGGAGGCAGTTCTTC; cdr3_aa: CASSRSTSGRQFF
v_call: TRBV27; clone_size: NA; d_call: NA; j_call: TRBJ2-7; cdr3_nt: TGTGCCAGCAGTCTCGGGACGGCGTCCCACGAGCAGTACTTC; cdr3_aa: CASSLGTASHEQYF
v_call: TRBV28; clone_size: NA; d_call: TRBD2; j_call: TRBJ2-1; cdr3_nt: TGTGCCAGCAGTTTATCCAGTACTAGCGGGATCTCGGGAGAGCAGTTCTTC; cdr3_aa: CASSLSSTSGISGEQFF
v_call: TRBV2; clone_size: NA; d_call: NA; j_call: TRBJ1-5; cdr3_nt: TGTGCCAGCAGTGGAATGGGGACCTATCAGCCCCAGCATTTT; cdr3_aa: CASSGMGTYQPQHF
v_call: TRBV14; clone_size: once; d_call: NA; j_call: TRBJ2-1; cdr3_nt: TGTGCCAGCAGCCCCCCACTGTATCCTAAGCAGTTCTTC; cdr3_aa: CASSPPLYPKQFF
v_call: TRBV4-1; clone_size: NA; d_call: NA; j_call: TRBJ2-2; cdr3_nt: TGCGCCAGCAGCCCCCCCTACCGCCGTCCCGGGGAGCTGTTTTTT; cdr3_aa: CASSPPYRRPGELFF
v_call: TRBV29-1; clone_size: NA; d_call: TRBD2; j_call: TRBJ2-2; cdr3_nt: TGCAGCGTTGAAGATGGGACTAGCGGGAGCGGCACCGGGGAGCTGTTTTTT; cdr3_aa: CSVEDGTSGSGTGELFF
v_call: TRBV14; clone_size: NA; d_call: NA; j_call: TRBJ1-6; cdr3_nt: TGTGCCAGCAGCCATTGGGGGCCCCTCCACTTT; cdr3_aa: CASSHWGPLHF
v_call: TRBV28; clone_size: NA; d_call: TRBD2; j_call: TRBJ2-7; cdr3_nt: TGTGCCACCGAGCGGGGTGGGGACTACGAGCAGTACTTC; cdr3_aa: CATERGGDYEQYF
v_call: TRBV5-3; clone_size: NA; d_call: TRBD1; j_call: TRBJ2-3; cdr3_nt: TGTGCCAGAAGCTCAGCCGGGACAGGGGTGATAGATACGCAGTATTTT; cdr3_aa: CARSSAGTGVIDTQYF
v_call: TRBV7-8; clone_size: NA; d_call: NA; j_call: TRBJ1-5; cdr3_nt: TGTGCCAGCAGCCCTTCGACTAAATTGGGTCAGCCCCAGCATTTT; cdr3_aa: CASSPSTKLGQPQHF
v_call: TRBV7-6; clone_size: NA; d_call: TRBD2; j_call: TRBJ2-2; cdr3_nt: TGTGCCAGCAGCCTTACGACTAGCGGGAGTCTGAGGGAGCTGTTTTTT; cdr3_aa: CASSLTTSGSLRELFF
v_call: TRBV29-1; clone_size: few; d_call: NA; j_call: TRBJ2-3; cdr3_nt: TGCAGCGTTGAAGGTGCCAGGCTCAGGTCGGATACGCAGTATTTT; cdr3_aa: CSVEGARLRSDTQYF
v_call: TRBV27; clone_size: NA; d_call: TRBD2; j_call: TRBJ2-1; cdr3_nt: TGTGCCAGCAGTAAACCGACTAGCGGGACCTCCAATGAGCAGTTCTTC; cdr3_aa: CASSKPTSGTSNEQFF
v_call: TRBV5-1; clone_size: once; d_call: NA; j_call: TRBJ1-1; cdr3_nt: TGCGCCAGCAGCTTGGCCTGGGGCACGTTGAACACTGAAGCTTTCTTT; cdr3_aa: CASSLAWGTLNTEAFF
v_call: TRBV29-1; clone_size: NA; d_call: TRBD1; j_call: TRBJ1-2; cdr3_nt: TGCAGCGTGCAGGGGGCACCCAACTATGGCTACACCTTC; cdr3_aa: CSVQGAPNYGYTF
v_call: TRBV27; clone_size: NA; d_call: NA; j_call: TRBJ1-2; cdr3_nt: TGTGCCAGCAGTTTGTCAGAGTCGTCGGGCTACACCTTC; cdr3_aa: CASSLSESSGYTF
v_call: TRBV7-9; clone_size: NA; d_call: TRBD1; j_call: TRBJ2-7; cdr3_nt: TGTGCCAGCAGCTTACGGGTACAGGGGGCTTACGAGCAGTACTTC; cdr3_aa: CASSLRVQGAYEQYF
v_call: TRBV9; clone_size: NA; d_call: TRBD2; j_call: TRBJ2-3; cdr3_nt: TGTGCCAGCAGCCTAGGGACTAGCGTTACAGATACGCAGTATTTT; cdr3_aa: CASSLGTSVTDTQYF
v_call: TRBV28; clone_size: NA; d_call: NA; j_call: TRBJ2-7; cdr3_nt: TGTGCCAGCAGTCAAAGTCGACGGGCGGGCTACGAGCAGTACTTC; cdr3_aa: CASSQSRRAGYEQYF
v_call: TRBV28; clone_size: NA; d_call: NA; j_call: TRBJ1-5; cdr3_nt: TGTGCCAGCAGCCCACCGGCGGGGTGGCGCAATCAGCCCCAGCATTTT; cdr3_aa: CASSPPAGWRNQPQHF
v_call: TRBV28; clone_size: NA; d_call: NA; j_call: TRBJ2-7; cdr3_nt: TGTGCCAGCAGTTTAAGTAGGGGGGAGGGGGACGAGCAGTACTTC; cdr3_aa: CASSLSRGEGDEQYF
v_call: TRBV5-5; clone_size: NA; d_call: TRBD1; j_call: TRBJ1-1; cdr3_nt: TGTGCCAGCAGCCGATCGGGACAGACAGATGAAGCTTTCTTT; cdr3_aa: CASSRSGQTDEAFF
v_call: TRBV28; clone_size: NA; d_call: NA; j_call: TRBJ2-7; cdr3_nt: TGTGCCAGCAGTACCCCCCTCGTGAGCTACTTGTACTTC; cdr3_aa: CASSTPLVSYLYF
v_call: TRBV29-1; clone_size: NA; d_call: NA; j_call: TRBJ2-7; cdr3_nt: TGCAGCGTTGTAGGGTACGAGCAGTACTTC; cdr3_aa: CSVVGYEQYF
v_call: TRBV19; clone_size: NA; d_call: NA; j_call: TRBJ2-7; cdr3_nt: TGTGCCAGTAGTCCTGCTGCCAGCAACTACGAGCAGTACTTC; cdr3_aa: CASSPAASNYEQYF
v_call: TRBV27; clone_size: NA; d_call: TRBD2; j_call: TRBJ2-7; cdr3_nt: TGTGCCAGCAGTCCAAGACTAGCGCGAACCTACGAGCAGTACTTC; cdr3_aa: CASSPRLARTYEQYF
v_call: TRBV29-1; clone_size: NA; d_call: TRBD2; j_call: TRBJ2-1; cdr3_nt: TGCAGCGTTGATAACGCGAAGCGGGAGAGCAATGAGCAGTTCTTC; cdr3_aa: CSVDNAKRESNEQFF
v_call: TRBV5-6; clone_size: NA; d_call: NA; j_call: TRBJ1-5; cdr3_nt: TGTGCCAGCAGCTTCGGGGGGCACAGGCAGCCCCAGCATTTT; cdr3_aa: CASSFGGHRQPQHF
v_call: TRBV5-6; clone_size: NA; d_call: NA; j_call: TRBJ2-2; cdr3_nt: TGTGCCAGCAGCTTGGTTAGAGGCACCGGGGAGCTGTTTTTT; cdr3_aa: CASSLVRGTGELFF
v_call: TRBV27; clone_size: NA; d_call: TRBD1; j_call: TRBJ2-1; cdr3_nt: TGTGCCAGCAGCCCTATACAGGGGGCTGACAATGAGCAGTTCTTC; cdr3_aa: CASSPIQGADNEQFF
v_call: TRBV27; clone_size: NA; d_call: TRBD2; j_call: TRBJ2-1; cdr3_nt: TGTGCCAGCAGCAGATATAGCGGGAGGGCCTTAGATGAGCAGTTCTTC; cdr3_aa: CASSRYSGRALDEQFF
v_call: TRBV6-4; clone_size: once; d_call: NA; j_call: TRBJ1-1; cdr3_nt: TGTGCCAGCAGTTCCGGGAGGAACACTGAAGCTTTCTTT; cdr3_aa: CASSSGRNTEAFF
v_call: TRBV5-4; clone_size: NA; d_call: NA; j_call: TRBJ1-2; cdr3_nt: TGTGCCAGCAGCGCTTCCCCCGGTGACATGGGCTACACCTTC; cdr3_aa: CASSASPGDMGYTF
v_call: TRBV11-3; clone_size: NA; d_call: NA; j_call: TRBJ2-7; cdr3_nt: TGTGCCAGCAGCTTAGAGGACCCGAACTACGAGCAGTACTTC; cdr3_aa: CASSLEDPNYEQYF
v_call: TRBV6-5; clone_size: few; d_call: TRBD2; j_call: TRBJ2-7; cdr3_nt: TGTGCCAGCAGTTACTCGGGCGGGAGCTACGAGCAGTACTTC; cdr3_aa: CASSYSGGSYEQYF
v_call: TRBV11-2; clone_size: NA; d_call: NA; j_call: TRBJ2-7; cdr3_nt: TGTGCCAGCAGCGCCGGACTTGCCTACGAGCAGTACTTC; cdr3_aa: CASSAGLAYEQYF
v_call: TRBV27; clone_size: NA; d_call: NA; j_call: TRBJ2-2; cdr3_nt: TGTGCCAGCAGTTCTTGGGGTCCCGGGGAGCTGTTTTTT; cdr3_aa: CASSSWGPGELFF
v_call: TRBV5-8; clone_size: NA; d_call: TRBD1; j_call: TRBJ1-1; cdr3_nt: TGTGCCAGCAGCCTCCTCACAGGGGGAGGCCCTGAAGCTTTCTTT; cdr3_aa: CASSLLTGGGPEAFF
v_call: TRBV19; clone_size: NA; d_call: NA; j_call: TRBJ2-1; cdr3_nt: TGTGCCAGTAATGTTGCCCCCCCCAGAGACAATGAGCAGTTCTTC; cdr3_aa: CASNVAPPRDNEQFF
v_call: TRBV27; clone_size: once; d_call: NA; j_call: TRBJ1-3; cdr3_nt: TGTGCCAGCAGTTTATCTGGACGCAGCGGTAACACCATATATTTT; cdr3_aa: CASSLSGRSGNTIYF
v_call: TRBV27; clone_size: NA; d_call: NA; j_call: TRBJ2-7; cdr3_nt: TGTGCCAGCAGTTTAAGGGGGGGATCGGGGGACCGGCAGTACTTC; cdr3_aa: CASSLRGGSGDRQYF
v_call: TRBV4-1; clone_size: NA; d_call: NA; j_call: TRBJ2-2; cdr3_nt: TGCGCCAGCAACAGGGCCCTGAACACCGGGGAGCTGTTTTTT; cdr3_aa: CASNRALNTGELFF